A single TCR beta chain is shown here with its context. The antigen remains unidentified. This sample is drawn from a study of T cells in Graves' hyperthyroidism and ophthalmopathy. Findings and limits, study-wide: Among thyroid clonotypes expanded above 0.001, most also appeared in blood.

The germline V gene has CDR1 LNHDA and CDR2 SQIVND (reference sequence). V lost 3 bases to trimming and J lost 7 bases; unmatched junction nucleotides: 10. The CDR3 is 16 amino acids. The hyperthyroidism patients had all been newly diagnosed, and their disease duration was under 2 months. Their ages ranged from 18 to 65 years. Uncontrolled infection, other autoimmune disease, pregnancy and lactation each barred patients from inclusion. This sample holds PBMCs from about 10 ml fresh peripheral blood. RNA transcripts were the template for amplifying TCR beta CDR3 regions. The HTBI primer set was used in a first-round RT-PCR of the TCR CDR3. TCRdb reanalysed the multiplex PCR reads using MiXCR and keeps one entry per CDR3 protein. The data hold about 690,000 distinct CDR3 sequences, with roughly a sixth observed a single time.

The sequenced sample was blood. The J gene is TRBJ2-1, the V gene TRBV19; 9 nucleotides match TRBD2. The sequence came from a man aged 50 to 59 with Graves' hyperthyroidism. The CDR3 protein is CASSIFSGRGGNEQFF. As DNA, the CDR3 is TGTGCCAGTAGTATCTTTAGCGGGAGAGGGGGAAATGAGCAGTTCTTC.